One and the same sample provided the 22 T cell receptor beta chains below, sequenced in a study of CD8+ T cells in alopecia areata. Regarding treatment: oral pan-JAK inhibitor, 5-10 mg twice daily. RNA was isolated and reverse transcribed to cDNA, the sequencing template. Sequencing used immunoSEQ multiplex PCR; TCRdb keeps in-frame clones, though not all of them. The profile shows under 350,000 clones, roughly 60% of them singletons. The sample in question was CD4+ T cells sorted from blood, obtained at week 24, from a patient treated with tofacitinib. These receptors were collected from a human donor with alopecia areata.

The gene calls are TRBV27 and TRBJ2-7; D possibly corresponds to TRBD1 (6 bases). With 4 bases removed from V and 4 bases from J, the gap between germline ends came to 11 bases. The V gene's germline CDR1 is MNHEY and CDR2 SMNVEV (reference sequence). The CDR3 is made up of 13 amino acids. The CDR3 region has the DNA TGTGCCAGCAGTTCTGCGAGGGGGTACGAGCAGTACTTC. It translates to CASSSARGYEQYF.

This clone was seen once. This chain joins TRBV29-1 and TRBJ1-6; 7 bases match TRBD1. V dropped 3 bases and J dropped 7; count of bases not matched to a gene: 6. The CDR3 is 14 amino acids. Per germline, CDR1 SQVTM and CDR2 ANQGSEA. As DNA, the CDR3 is TGCAGCGTTGACCGGGACAGAGAAAATTCACCCCTCCACTTT. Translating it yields CSVDRDRENSPLHF.

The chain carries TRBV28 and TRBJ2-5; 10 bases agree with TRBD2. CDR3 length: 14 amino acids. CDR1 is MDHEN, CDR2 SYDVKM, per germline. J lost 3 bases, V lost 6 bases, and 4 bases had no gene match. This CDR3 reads CASSGLAVKETQYF. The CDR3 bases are TGTGCCAGCAGCGGACTAGCGGTGAAAGAGACCCAGTACTTC.

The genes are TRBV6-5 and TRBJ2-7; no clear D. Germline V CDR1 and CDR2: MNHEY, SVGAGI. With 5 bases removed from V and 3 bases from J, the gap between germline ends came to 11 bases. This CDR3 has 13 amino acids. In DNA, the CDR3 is TGTGCCAGCAGTGCAACCGGTAACTACGAGCAGTACTTC. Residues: CASSATGNYEQYF.

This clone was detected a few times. The DNA of the CDR3 is TGCAGCGCCCGGACAGGGCAGGCTTTCTTT. Translation: CSARTGQAFF. The chain uses TRBV29-1 and TRBJ1-1, with 8 bases lining up with TRBD1. The CDR3 spans 10 residues. The ends lost 7 bases at V and 11 bases at J; junction bases unmatched: 6. Germline CDR1 is SQVTM and CDR2 is ANQGSEA.

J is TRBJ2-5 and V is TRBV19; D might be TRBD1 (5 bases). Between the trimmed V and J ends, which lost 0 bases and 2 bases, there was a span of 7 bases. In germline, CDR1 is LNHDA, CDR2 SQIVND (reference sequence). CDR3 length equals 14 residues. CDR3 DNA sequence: TGTGCCAGTAGTATAGAGGGGCAACAAGAGACCCAGTACTTC. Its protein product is CASSIEGQQETQYF.

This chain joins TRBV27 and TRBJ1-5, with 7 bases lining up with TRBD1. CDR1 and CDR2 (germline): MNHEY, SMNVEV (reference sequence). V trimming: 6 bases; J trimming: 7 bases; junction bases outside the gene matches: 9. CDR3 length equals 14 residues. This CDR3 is CASSGAGGDQPQHF. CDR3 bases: TGTGCCAGCAGCGGCGCAGGGGGGGACCAGCCCCAGCATTTT.

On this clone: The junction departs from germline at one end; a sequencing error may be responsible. CDR3 amino acids: CAWSIYHEQFF. The CDR3 DNA reads TGTGCCTGGAGTATCTACCATGAGCAGTTCTTC. This rearrangement joins TRBV30 to TRBJ2-1; D is unresolved. The CDR3 sequence is 11 residues long. The germline V gene has CDR1 GTSNPN and CDR2 SVGIG (reference sequence).

CDR3 nucleotides: TGCGCCAGCAGCCCGAAAGCGGGGGTCAATTCGGCCAACGTCCTGACTTTC. Translation gives CASSPKAGVNSANVLTF. The chain combines TRBV4-3 with TRBJ2-6; 8 nucleotides align to TRBD2. CDR3 size: 17 residues. Germline trimming cut 4 bases from V and 6 bases from J; bases unmatched to any gene: 11. CDR1 is LGHNA, CDR2 YSLEER, per germline.

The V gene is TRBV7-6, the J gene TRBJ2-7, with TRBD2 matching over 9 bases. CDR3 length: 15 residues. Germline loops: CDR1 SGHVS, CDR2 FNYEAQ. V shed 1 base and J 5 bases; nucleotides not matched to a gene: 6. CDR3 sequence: CASSLEPRGGDEQYF. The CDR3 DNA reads TGTGCCAGCAGCTTAGAGCCGCGGGGGGGCGACGAGCAGTACTTC.

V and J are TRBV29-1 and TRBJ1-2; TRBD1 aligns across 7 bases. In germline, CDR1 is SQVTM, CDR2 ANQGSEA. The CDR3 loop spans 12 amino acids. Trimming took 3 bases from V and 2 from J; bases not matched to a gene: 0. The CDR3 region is CSVETGNYGYTF. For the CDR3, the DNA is TGCAGCGTTGAGACAGGGAACTATGGCTACACCTTC.

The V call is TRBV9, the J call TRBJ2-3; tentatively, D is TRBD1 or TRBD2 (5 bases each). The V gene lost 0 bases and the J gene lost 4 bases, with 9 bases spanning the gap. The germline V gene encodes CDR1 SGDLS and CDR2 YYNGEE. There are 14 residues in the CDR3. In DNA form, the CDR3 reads TGTGCCAGCAGCGTAGAGTGGGGGTCAGATACGCAGTATTTT. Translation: CASSVEWGSDTQYF. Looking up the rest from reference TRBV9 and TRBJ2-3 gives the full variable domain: DSGVTQTPKHLITATGQRVTLRCSPRSGDLSVYWYQQSLDQGLQFLIQYYNGEERAKGNILERFSAQQFPDLHSELNLSSLELGDSALYFCASSVEWGSDTQYFGPGTRLTVL.

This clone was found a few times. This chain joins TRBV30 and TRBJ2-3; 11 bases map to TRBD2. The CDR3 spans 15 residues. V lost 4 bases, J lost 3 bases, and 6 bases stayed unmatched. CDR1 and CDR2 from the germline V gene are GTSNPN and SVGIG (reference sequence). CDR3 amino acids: CAWNTIAGGTDTQYF. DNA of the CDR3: TGTGCCTGGAATACCATAGCGGGGGGGACAGATACGCAGTATTTT.

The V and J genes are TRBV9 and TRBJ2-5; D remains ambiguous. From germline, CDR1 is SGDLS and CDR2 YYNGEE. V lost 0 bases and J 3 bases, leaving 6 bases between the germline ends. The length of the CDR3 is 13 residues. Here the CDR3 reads CASSVGPEETQYF. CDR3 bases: TGTGCCAGCAGCGTAGGGCCCGAAGAGACCCAGTACTTC. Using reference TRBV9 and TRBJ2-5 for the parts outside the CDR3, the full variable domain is DSGVTQTPKHLITATGQRVTLRCSPRSGDLSVYWYQQSLDQGLQFLIQYYNGEERAKGNILERFSAQQFPDLHSELNLSSLELGDSALYFCASSVGPEETQYFGPGTRLLVL.

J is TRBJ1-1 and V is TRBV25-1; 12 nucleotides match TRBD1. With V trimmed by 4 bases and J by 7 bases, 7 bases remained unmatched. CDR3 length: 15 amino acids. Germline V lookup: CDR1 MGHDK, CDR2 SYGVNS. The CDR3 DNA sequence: TGTGCCAGCAGTGTGAGGGACAGGGGGCATGGTGAAGCTTTCTTT. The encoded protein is CASSVRDRGHGEAFF.

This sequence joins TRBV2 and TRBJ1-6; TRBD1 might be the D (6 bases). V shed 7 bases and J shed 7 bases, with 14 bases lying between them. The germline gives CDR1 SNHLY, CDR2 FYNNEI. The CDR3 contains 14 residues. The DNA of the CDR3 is TGTGCCAGCAAGACTCAGGGGATCAATTCACCCCTCCACTTT. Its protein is CASKTQGINSPLHF.

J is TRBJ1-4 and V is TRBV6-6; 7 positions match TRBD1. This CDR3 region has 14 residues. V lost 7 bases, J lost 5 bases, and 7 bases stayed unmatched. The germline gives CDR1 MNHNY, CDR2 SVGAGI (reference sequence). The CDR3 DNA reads TGTGCCAGCAAAACCCAGGGGGGGAATGAAAAACTGTTTTTT. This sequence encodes CASKTQGGNEKLFF.

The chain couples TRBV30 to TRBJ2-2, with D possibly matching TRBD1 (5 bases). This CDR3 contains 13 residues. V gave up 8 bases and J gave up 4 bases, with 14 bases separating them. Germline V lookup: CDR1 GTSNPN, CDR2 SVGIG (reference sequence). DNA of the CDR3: TGTGCCGGTCGCACAGGTGGCACCGGGGAGCTGTTTTTT. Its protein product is CAGRTGGTGELFF.

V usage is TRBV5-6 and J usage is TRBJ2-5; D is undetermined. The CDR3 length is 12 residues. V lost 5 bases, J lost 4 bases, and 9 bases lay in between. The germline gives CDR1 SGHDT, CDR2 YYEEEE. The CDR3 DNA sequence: TGTGCCAGCAGGTTAATACTAGAGACCCAGTACTTC. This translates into CASRLILETQYF.

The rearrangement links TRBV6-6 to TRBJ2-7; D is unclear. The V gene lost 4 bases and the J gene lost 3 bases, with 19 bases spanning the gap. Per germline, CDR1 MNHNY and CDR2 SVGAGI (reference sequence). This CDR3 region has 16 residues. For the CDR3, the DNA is TGTGCCAGCAGTTGGTCAGGTCGGCCCGGTGACTACGAGCAGTACTTC. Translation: CASSWSGRPGDYEQYF.

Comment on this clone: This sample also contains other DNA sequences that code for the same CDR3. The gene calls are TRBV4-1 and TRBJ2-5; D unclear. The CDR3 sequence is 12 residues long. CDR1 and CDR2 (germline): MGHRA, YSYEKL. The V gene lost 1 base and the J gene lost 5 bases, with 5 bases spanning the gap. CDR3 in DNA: TGCGCCAGCAGCCAAGGGTCCGAGACCCAGTACTTC. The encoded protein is CASSQGSETQYF.

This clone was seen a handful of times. Written as DNA, the CDR3 is TGTGCCAGCAGCTTAGAGGGGGGTCTGGCAACGCAGTATTTT. Amino acids: CASSLEGGLATQYF. V gene TRBV11-2 combines with J gene TRBJ2-3, with a weak D call TRBD2 (6 bases). Trimming removed 0 bases at V and 9 bases at J, with 13 bases between. The length of the CDR3 is 14 residues. Germline loops: CDR1 SGHAT, CDR2 FQNNGV.